This T cell receptor (beta chain) appears in the sequencing data of a study of T cell responses to AZD1222 COVID-19 vaccine. Findings of the study overall: Clonal diversity may have been underestimated, and the donors were mostly white British, with more females than males.

The CDR3 has 15 amino acids. CDR1 is MNHEY and CDR2 is SMNVEV in the germline V gene (reference sequence). V gave up 7 bases and J gave up 2 bases, with 18 bases separating them. The assay was immunoSEQ multiplex PCR, and TCRdb's table has in-frame clones only and misses some. The sample lists about 120,000 clones, almost 95% occurring once. With regard to this clone: The antigen remains undetermined.

J is TRBJ2-7 and V is TRBV27; weak D call: TRBD2 (6 bases). Sequenced here: peripheral blood, sampled 28 days after the second AZD1222 dose. The TCR sequence derives from an adult who received the AZD1222 COVID-19 vaccine. The CDR3 DNA sequence: TGTGCCAGCACCCCAGCCGGACTACCGACCTACGAGCAGTACTTC. Translation: CASTPAGLPTYEQYF.